These T cell receptor beta chains were read from a single sample in a study of blood T cell repertoires in COVID-19. Using immunoSEQ multiplex PCR, the repertoire was profiled, and TCRdb retains in-frame clones only, with some absent. Seen here are tens of thousands of clones, roughly 82% observed once, and the top ten hold approximately 15%. Sequencing used peripheral blood. Receptors were obtained from a man aged 50 to 59 with active or convalescent COVID-19. Each CDR3 is given with its conserved first and last residue. A D gene is named only where the DNA matches it firmly. The listing skips clone size in some rows; elsewhere it reads once, few, many or a size class.

D gene	V gene	clone size	J gene	CDR3 protein	CDR3 DNA
TRBD2	TRBV5-1	-	TRBJ2-5	CASSLGLAGTQETQYF	TGCGCCAGCAGCTTGGGGCTAGCGGGGACCCAAGAGACCCAGTACTTC
-	TRBV7-9	-	TRBJ1-3	CASSPIRSSGNTIYF	TGTGCCAGCAGCCCCATTCGGAGCTCTGGAAACACCATATATTTT
-	TRBV5-6	-	TRBJ1-2	CASSLGQGGYGYTF	TGTGCCAGCAGCTTGGGGCAGGGAGGCTATGGCTACACCTTC
-	TRBV19	-	TRBJ1-1	CASSISQFVFSMNTEAFF	TGTGCCAGTAGTATCTCACAGTTCGTGTTTTCCATGAACACTGAAGCTTTCTTT
-	TRBV19	-	TRBJ2-7	CASKGVAYEQYF	TGTGCCAGCAAAGGGGTCGCCTACGAGCAGTACTTC
TRBD1	TRBV30	-	TRBJ1-6	CAFRTGPDNSPLHF	TGTGCCTTCCGGACAGGGCCCGATAATTCACCCCTCCACTTT
TRBD1	TRBV7-9	-	TRBJ1-4	CASSLDREKLFF	TGTGCCAGCAGCCTGGACAGGGAAAAACTGTTTTTT
-	TRBV10-2	-	TRBJ2-2	CASSSLGRQENTGELFF	TGCGCCAGCAGTTCCTTAGGTCGACAGGAGAACACCGGGGAGCTGTTTTTT
-	TRBV5-6	-	TRBJ2-3	CASSLAGPTQYF	TGTGCCAGCAGCTTGGCAGGTCCTACGCAGTATTTT
TRBD1	TRBV5-5	-	TRBJ1-1	CASSLGGTGVTEAFF	TGTGCCAGCAGCTTGGGTGGGACAGGAGTGACTGAAGCTTTCTTT
TRBD1	TRBV18	-	TRBJ1-1	CASSRQGSPEAFF	TGTGCCAGCTCCCGACAGGGTTCGCCTGAAGCTTTCTTT
-	TRBV5-1	-	TRBJ2-2	CASRSAPRELFF	TGCGCCAGCAGATCAGCGCCCCGGGAGCTGTTTTTT
-	TRBV15	-	TRBJ2-5	CATSRDQGAETQYF	TGTGCCACCAGCAGAGATCAAGGGGCAGAGACCCAGTACTTC
-	TRBV19	-	TRBJ2-5	CASSIPEGLPETQYF	TGTGCCAGTAGTATTCCGGAAGGACTACCCGAGACCCAGTACTTC
TRBD1	TRBV7-6	few	TRBJ1-3	CASSSAQGAGNTIYF	TGTGCCAGCAGCTCGGCTCAGGGGGCTGGAAACACCATATATTTT
-	TRBV1	-	TRBJ1-5	CTSSQLWNSPNQPQHF	TGCACCAGCAGCCAACTTTGGAACAGTCCCAATCAGCCCCAGCATTTT
TRBD1	TRBV9	-	TRBJ1-6	CASSARGDSGSSPLHF	TGTGCCAGCAGCGCCCGAGGGGACAGTGGTAGTTCACCCCTCCACTTT
TRBD1	TRBV9	-	TRBJ2-2	CASSARQGNTGELFF	TGTGCCAGCAGCGCCCGACAGGGGAATACCGGGGAGCTGTTTTTT
TRBD1	TRBV30	once	TRBJ2-1	CAWSVRGQGVRNEQFF	TGTGCCTGGAGTGTGCGCGGTCAGGGGGTGAGGAATGAGCAGTTCTTC
-	TRBV14	medium-sized	TRBJ2-3	CASSQDLSDTQYF	TGTGCCAGCAGCCAAGATCTGTCAGATACGCAGTATTTT
-	TRBV6-1	-	TRBJ1-1	CASSEVAAFF	TGTGCCAGCAGTGAAGTTGCGGCTTTCTTT
-	TRBV7-9	-	TRBJ1-1	CASSPSDRNTEAFF	TGTGCCAGCAGCCCCTCGGACAGGAACACTGAAGCTTTCTTT
TRBD1	TRBV10-2	-	TRBJ2-2	CASSERTGGGGELFF	TGCGCCAGCAGTGAGAGGACAGGGGGCGGCGGGGAGCTGTTTTTT
-	TRBV6-5	-	TRBJ1-2	CASQQGRGYTF	TGTGCCAGCCAACAGGGTCGAGGCTACACCTTC
TRBD2	TRBV3-1/TRBV3-2	-	TRBJ2-5	CASSQVAGGIQETQYF	TGTGCCAGCAGCCAAGTAGCGGGGGGGATCCAAGAGACCCAGTACTTC
-	TRBV5-5	-	TRBJ2-7	CASSQDFYEQYF	TGTGCCAGCAGCCAGGACTTCTACGAGCAGTACTTC